The clone carrying this TCR beta chain turned up a few times. Its cognate antigen is unknown. This sample is part of a study of T cells in Graves' hyperthyroidism and ophthalmopathy. Overall study findings and caveats: Blood shared most expanded thyroid clonotypes above 0.001.

V lost 6 bases, J lost 3 bases, and 8 bases stayed unmatched. Germline CDR1 and CDR2: SNHLY and FYNNEI. There are 15 residues in the CDR3. Amplification of TCR beta CDR3 regions was performed using RNA transcripts as template. The HTBI set primed first-round TCR CDR3 RT-PCR. TCRdb fed the multiplex PCR reads into MiXCR, producing one record per CDR3 protein. Of roughly 800,000 distinct CDR3 sequences in the sample, more than 30% are singletons; the top ten hold 7% to 10%. Uncontrolled infection, other autoimmune disease, pregnancy or lactation disqualified patients from enrolment. Diagnoses rested on clinical symptoms, serum thyroxine and TRAb, thyroid ultrasound and orbital computed tomography.

This receptor was identified in a man younger than 35 with Graves' hyperthyroidism. The chain uses TRBV2 and TRBJ1-5, with 7 bases that match TRBD1. Sequencing input: blood. The CDR3 sequence is CASSRAGQDNQPQHF. CDR3 bases: TGTGCCAGCAGCCGAGCCGGACAGGACAATCAGCCCCAGCATTTT.